What follows are 24 T cell receptor beta chains derived from one specimen sequenced in a study of T cells in Graves' hyperthyroidism and ophthalmopathy. RNA transcripts gave rise to amplified TCR beta CDR3 regions. First-round RT-PCR with HTBI primers amplified the TCR CDR3 region. TCRdb processed the multiplex PCR reads anew with MiXCR; each CDR3 protein has one entry. The data show over 350,000 distinct CDR3 sequences, over 12% seen once. Sequenced material: blood. Receptor source: a man younger than 35 with Graves' ophthalmopathy.

This clonotype was seen at least ten times. V gene TRBV10-3 combines with J gene TRBJ2-5; D may be TRBD2 (6 bases). Germline V gene lookup returns CDR1 ENHRY and CDR2 SYGVKD. Trimming left V 11 bases short and J 1 base short, with 14 bases between. CDR3 size: 13 residues. The CDR3 sequence: CAVSRDSQETQYF. CDR3 in DNA: TGTGCCGTCTCGCGGGACTCCCAAGAGACCCAGTACTTC.

This clonotype was counted at least ten times. V gene TRBV12-3 or TRBV12-4 combines with J gene TRBJ2-1, with 13 bases lining up with TRBD2. With V trimmed by 5 bases and J by 4 bases, 5 bases remained unmatched. This CDR3 has 16 amino acids. CDR3 region: CASSGRTSGSYNEQFF. CDR3 nucleotides: TGTGCCAGCAGTGGGAGGACTAGCGGGAGTTACAATGAGCAGTTCTTC.

This clonotype has at least ten counts. The V call is TRBV11-2, the J call TRBJ2-5, with 16 bases fitting TRBD2. The length of the CDR3 is 16 residues. The V gene end was trimmed by 5 bases and the J gene end by 5 bases; junction bases not matched to a gene: 5. Germline CDR1 is SGHAT and CDR2 is FQNNGV. Here the CDR3 DNA reads TGTGCCAGCAGCCTGGGACTAGCGGGGGGGGCTGAGACCCAGTACTTC. It codes for CASSLGLAGGAETQYF.

V usage is TRBV15 and J usage is TRBJ1-1; tentative D call: TRBD1 (5 bases). Germline CDR1 is LNHNV and CDR2 is YYDKDF (reference sequence). The length of the CDR3 is 15 residues. V lost 5 bases to trimming and J lost 1 base, with 14 bases between them. CDR3 sequence reads: CATSPLPGPNTEAFF. The CDR3 DNA reads as TGTGCCACCAGCCCCTTGCCGGGACCGAACACTGAAGCTTTCTTT.

This clonotype was recorded at least ten times. The chain uses TRBV2 and TRBJ2-3; TRBD2 matches 12 bases. V lost 7 bases to trimming and J lost 5 bases; unmatched junction nucleotides: 10. CDR1 is SNHLY and CDR2 is FYNNEI in the germline V gene. This CDR3 has 16 amino acids. Here the CDR3 DNA reads TGTGCCAGCATTCTTATACTAGCGGGGGGCAGAGATACGCAGTATTTT. Encoded protein: CASILILAGGRDTQYF. The full variable domain, rest sourced from reference TRBV2 and TRBJ2-3, is EPEVTQTPSHQVTQMGQEVILRCVPISNHLYFYWYRQILGQKVEFLVSFYNNEISEKSEIFDDQFSVERPDGSNFTLKIRSTKLEDSAMYFCASILILAGGRDTQYFGPGTRLTVL.

The chain is built from TRBV20-1 and TRBJ2-6, with a weak D call TRBD2 (5 bases). CDR1 DFQATT and CDR2 SNEGSKA come from the germline V gene (reference sequence). The CDR3 spans 15 residues. Deletions cut 5 bases from V and 1 base from J, with 12 bases between. This CDR3 is CSADGLRSGANVLTF. The CDR3 DNA sequence: TGCAGTGCTGACGGACTTAGGTCTGGGGCCAACGTCCTGACTTTC.

This clonotype was observed many times. The chain couples TRBV18 to TRBJ2-1, with 9 bases matching TRBD1. This CDR3 contains 15 residues. The J segment lost 6 bases and the V segment lost 5 bases, leaving 8 bases of the junction unmatched. The germline V gene encodes CDR1 KGHSH and CDR2 LQKENI. In DNA form, the CDR3 reads TGTGCCAGCTCATTCCGGGACAGGGTGGTCAATGAGCAGTTCTTC. Residues: CASSFRDRVVNEQFF.

The chain links TRBV6-1 to TRBJ1-5; D ambiguous. V lost 2 bases and J lost 7, with 9 bases in between. This CDR3 region has 13 residues. Germline V gene lookup returns CDR1 MNHNS and CDR2 SASEGT. The CDR3 is CASSEMTQQPQHF. CDR3 in DNA: TGTGCCAGCAGTGAAATGACTCAGCAGCCCCAGCATTTT.

This CDR3 is CASRGYGGELFF. The CDR3, as DNA: TGTGCCAGCAGAGGGTATGGCGGGGAGCTGTTTTTT. The V call is TRBV11-2, the J call TRBJ2-2, with unresolved D. Trimming cost V 6 bases and J 7 bases, with 9 bases left between them. The germline V gene has CDR1 SGHAT and CDR2 FQNNGV. CDR3 length: 12 residues. The complete variable domain, with remaining parts taken from reference TRBV11-2 and TRBJ2-2, reads EAGVAQSPRYKIIEKRQSVAFWCNPISGHATLYWYQQILGQGPKLLIQFQNNGVVDDSQLPKDRFSAERLKGVDSTLKIQPAKLEDSAVYLCASRGYGGELFFGEGSRLTVL.

V and J are TRBV6-1 and TRBJ2-7; D remains unclear. Germline V gene sequence: CDR1 MNHNS, CDR2 SASEGT. V lost 5 bases and J lost 5, with 13 bases in between. The CDR3 has 13 residues. The CDR3 loop reads CASSYERADEQYF. In DNA form, the CDR3 reads TGTGCCAGCAGTTACGAAAGGGCCGACGAGCAGTACTTC.

The V gene is TRBV11-3, the J gene TRBJ2-7, with TRBD1 identical over 9 bases. Germline V gene lookup returns CDR1 SGHNT and CDR2 YENEEA. This CDR3 contains 17 residues. V shed 6 bases, J shed 5 bases, and the junction held 17 bases outside the gene matches. The DNA for the CDR3 is TGTGCCAGCAGTTACGTTTGGCCCGGGACAGGGATCGACGAGCAGTACTTC. Protein product: CASSYVWPGTGIDEQYF.

The sample holds a few counts of this clonotype. The V gene is TRBV6-5, the J gene TRBJ2-3, with no clear D. Germline CDR1 reads MNHEY; CDR2 reads SVGAGI. Trimming pared 2 bases from V and 2 bases from J, leaving 11 bases between. The CDR3 runs to 15 residues. The CDR3, as DNA: TGTGCCAGCAGTTACGGGATAAGATCCACAGATACGCAGTATTTT. It is translated as CASSYGIRSTDTQYF.

There are many counts of this clonotype. J is TRBJ2-7 and V is TRBV18; D not certain. Germline CDR1 and CDR2: KGHSH and LQKENI. The CDR3 has 14 amino acids. The V end was cut by 3 bases, the J end by 1 base, with 10 bases between. Here the CDR3 reads CASSPNSFSYEQYF. In nucleotides, the CDR3 is TGTGCCAGCTCACCGAACAGTTTTTCCTACGAGCAGTACTTC. Variable domain in full (rest from reference TRBV18 and TRBJ2-7): NAGVMQNPRHLVRRRGQEARLRCSPMKGHSHVYWYRQLPEEGLKFMVYLQKENIIDESGMPKERFSAEFPKEGPSILRIQQVVRGDSAAYFCASSPNSFSYEQYFGPGTRLTVT.

On this clonotype itself: A read error may be the cause here, since a much bigger clone is one base away. J is TRBJ2-7 and V is TRBV4-1; a possible D gene is TRBD1 (6 bases). The CDR3 is made up of 16 amino acids. The V gene's germline CDR1 is MGHRA and CDR2 YSYEKL. This CDR3 reads CTSSQETTGASYEQYF. The CDR3 DNA reads as TGCACCAGCAGCCAAGAGACGACAGGAGCCTCCTACGAGCAGTACTTC.

The chain joins TRBV24-1 to TRBJ2-1, with 8 nucleotides matching TRBD1. CDR1 KGHDR and CDR2 SFDVKD come from the germline V gene. With 4 bases clipped from V and 5 bases from J, the junction kept 6 bases outside the gene matches. The CDR3 has 15 residues. In DNA form, the CDR3 reads TGTGCCACCAGTGACTTCCGGGACAGGAACAATGAGCAGTTCTTC. This encodes CATSDFRDRNNEQFF.

This clonotype showed up just a few times. The chain links TRBV24-1 to TRBJ2-2; D might be TRBD1 or TRBD2, each matching 5 bases. Trimming removed 4 bases from V and 0 bases from J, with 14 bases in between. This CDR3 is 17 amino acids long. Germline lookup yields CDR1 KGHDR and CDR2 SFDVKD. CDR3 residues: CATSEPGPISNTGELFF. DNA for the CDR3: TGTGCCACCAGTGAACCGGGACCGATATCGAACACCGGGGAGCTGTTTTTT.

The sample holds many counts of this clonotype. The CDR3 nucleotides are TGCAGTGCTGCAGGGTATTCCGAGACTGAAGCTTTCTTT. This gives the protein CSAAGYSETEAFF. The rearrangement uses TRBV20-1 and TRBJ1-1; D possibly corresponds to TRBD1 (5 bases). The germline V gene has CDR1 DFQATT and CDR2 SNEGSKA (reference sequence). This CDR3 is built from 13 residues. V was cut by 5 bases and J by 5 bases, with 15 bases left in between.

This clonotype came up many times. The chain recombines TRBV11-2 with TRBJ2-7; D not resolved. V lost 4 bases and J lost 4, with 8 bases in between. CDR3 size: 12 residues. Germline CDR1 reads SGHAT; CDR2 reads FQNNGV. The CDR3 reads CASSSDHYEQYF. The CDR3 DNA reads TGTGCCAGCAGCTCGGACCATTACGAGCAGTACTTC.

This clonotype was found many times. The rearrangement uses TRBV11-3 and TRBJ2-1, with D hard to call. The V end was cut by 4 bases, the J end by 5 bases, with 6 bases between. The germline gives CDR1 SGHNT, CDR2 YENEEA. The CDR3 is 12 residues long. For the CDR3, the DNA is TGTGCCAGCAGCTACAGTCACAATGAGCAGTTCTTC. It is translated as CASSYSHNEQFF.

This clonotype occurred many times. This chain's CDR3 is CASNPDRAANYGYTF. The CDR3 DNA sequence: TGTGCCAGCAACCCAGACAGGGCTGCTAACTATGGCTACACCTTC. The chain recombines TRBV6-1 with TRBJ1-2; 7 positions agree with TRBD1. V was pared by 7 bases and J by 0 bases, with 8 bases of the junction left unmatched. The CDR3 length is 15 residues. CDR1 MNHNS and CDR2 SASEGT come from the germline V gene.

This clonotype was seen repeatedly, ten times or more. The chain employs TRBV10-2 and TRBJ2-7, with D possibly matching TRBD2 (6 bases). V was pared by 3 bases and J by 0 bases, with 12 bases between. CDR3 length: 15 residues. Germline CDR1 and CDR2: WSHSY and SAAADI. The CDR3 DNA reads as TGCGCCAGCAGTGATCGGGGGACCAACTCCTACGAGCAGTACTTC. Translating gives CASSDRGTNSYEQYF.

This clonotype appeared a few times. DNA of the CDR3: TGTGCCAGTAGTATCCAGGCAACAAACAATGAGCAGTTCTTC. Residues: CASSIQATNNEQFF. The chain couples TRBV19 to TRBJ2-1; D ambiguous. V was shortened by 3 bases and J by 5 bases, with 11 bases between the two germline ends. The length of the CDR3 is 14 residues. Germline CDR1 is LNHDA and CDR2 is SQIVND (reference sequence).

V and J are TRBV19 and TRBJ2-3, with 7 nucleotides matching TRBD1. The CDR3 has 13 amino acids. Germline V gives CDR1 LNHDA, CDR2 SQIVND (reference sequence). Losses at the gene ends were 10 bases for V and 0 bases for J; bases not matched to a gene: 4. CDR3 protein: CATWGQSTDTQYF. CDR3 DNA: TGTGCCACCTGGGGACAGAGCACAGATACGCAGTATTTT.

This clonotype showed up many times. This chain links TRBV12-3 or TRBV12-4 with TRBJ2-7, with 7 bases fitting TRBD2. The CDR3 spans 16 residues. Losses at the gene ends were 6 bases for V and 6 bases for J; bases not matched to a gene: 17. Written as DNA, the CDR3 is TGTGCCAGCAGCTCTGACTTGGCGGGGGTTTTTTCCGAGCAGTACTTC. Translated: CASSSDLAGVFSEQYF.